This TCR beta chain was sequenced during a study of post-analysis software for immune sequencing data. Study-wide findings and caveats: In patients, TRBV5-6, TRBV5-1 and TRBV20-1 belonged to roughly five TRBV segments found more frequently than in controls. Controls showed significantly higher normalized Chao1 diversity than did multiple sclerosis patients.

Unique molecular identifiers were carried by the TCR beta cDNA libraries. A single record per CDR3 protein comes from TCRdb applying MiXCR to the PCR reads. The sample comprises 650,000 to 850,000 distinct CDR3 sequences, approximately 57% of which are singletons, and 4.6% rests with the top ten. With respect to this clonotype: Its antigen is not identified.

This CDR3 is 13 amino acids long. Per germline, CDR1 MNHEY and CDR2 SVGAGI. The V gene end was trimmed by 6 bases and the J gene end by 2 bases; junction bases not matched to a gene: 4. Input material: blood. The receptor comes from a girl aged 10 to 17 with multiple sclerosis. V usage is TRBV6-5 and J usage is TRBJ2-7, with 7 bases that match TRBD2. The CDR3: CASRRSGTYEQYF. CDR3 nucleotide sequence: TGTGCCAGCAGAAGAAGCGGGACCTACGAGCAGTACTTC.